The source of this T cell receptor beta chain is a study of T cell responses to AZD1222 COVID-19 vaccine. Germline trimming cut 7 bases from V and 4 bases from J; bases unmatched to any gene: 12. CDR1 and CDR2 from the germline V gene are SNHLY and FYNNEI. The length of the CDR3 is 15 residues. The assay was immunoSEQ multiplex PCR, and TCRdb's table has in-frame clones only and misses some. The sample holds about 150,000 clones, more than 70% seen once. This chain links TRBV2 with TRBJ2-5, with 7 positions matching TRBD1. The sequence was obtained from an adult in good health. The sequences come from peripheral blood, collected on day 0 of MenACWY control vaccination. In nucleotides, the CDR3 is TGTGCCAGCACCCTAGGGAGACAGGGACGAGAGACCCAGTACTTC. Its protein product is CASTLGRQGRETQYF.